Presented here are 15 T cell receptor beta chains from one specimen sequenced in a study of shared clonotypes between healthy human individuals. Measured with immunoSEQ multiplex PCR; TCRdb has only the in-frame clones, and not every one. In the table there are about 2.3 million clones, about nine tenths of which are singletons. Sequencing used naive CD4+ T cells from PBMCs. Stated subset: CD45RA+ positively selected. The receptors shown here come from a young man in good health. Some clones in this sample may be carry-over from other donors' samples.

The CDR3, as DNA: TGTGCCAGCAGCTTAGAGATGGGGTACGAGCAGTACTTC. Translation: CASSLEMGYEQYF. This chain joins TRBV7-3 and TRBJ2-7, with D unclear. From germline, CDR1 is SGHTA and CDR2 FQGTGA. V dropped 2 bases and J dropped 4 bases, with 9 bases sitting between them. This CDR3 is built from 13 residues.

The CDR3 here is CASSFLAAPYEQYF. CDR3 bases: TGTGCCAGCAGCTTCCTAGCGGCACCTTACGAGCAGTACTTC. The V gene is TRBV7-2, the J gene TRBJ2-7; 7 bases fit TRBD2. Germline trimming cut 3 bases from V and 4 bases from J; bases unmatched to any gene: 6. The germline CDR1 and CDR2 sequences are SGHTA and FQGNSA. The CDR3 is 14 residues long.

This sequence joins TRBV4-2 and TRBJ2-7; 8 bases agree with TRBD2. Germline V gene data show CDR1 as LGHNA and CDR2 as YNFKEQ. The CDR3 runs to 19 residues. With V trimmed by 1 base and J by 4 bases, 18 bases remained unmatched. The CDR3 DNA reads TGTGCCAGCAGCCAAGTCCATGGCGGGAGGACTCAAGTGACTTACGAGCAGTACTTC. Translating it yields CASSQVHGGRTQVTYEQYF.

V is TRBV2 and J is TRBJ1-1, with 7 bases matching TRBD1. Trimming took 7 bases from V and 7 from J; bases not matched to a gene: 9. CDR1 SNHLY and CDR2 FYNNEI come from the germline V gene. The CDR3 extends over 13 amino acids. The CDR3 loop is CASKEGAGSEAFF. Written as DNA, the CDR3 is TGTGCCAGCAAAGAGGGGGCAGGGAGTGAAGCTTTCTTT.

This clone was found a few times. V gene TRBV9 combines with J gene TRBJ1-2, with D possibly TRBD1 on 6 matching bases. The CDR3 runs to 15 residues. Looked up from germline, CDR1 is SGDLS and CDR2 is YYNGEE. With 3 bases removed from V and 7 bases from J, the gap between germline ends came to 19 bases. CDR3 DNA: TGTGCCAGCAGCGCCATAGGGGGAGCTTACCGTGGCTACACCTTC. Residues: CASSAIGGAYRGYTF.

This sequence joins TRBV29-1 and TRBJ1-1, with TRBD1 matching 9 bases. V lost 4 bases and J lost 2; bases outside the gene matches: 17. The germline gives CDR1 SQVTM, CDR2 ANQGSEA. This CDR3 contains 18 residues. The CDR3 sequence is CSVGGQPGTGYLNTEAFF. CDR3 coding DNA: TGCAGCGTTGGGGGACAGCCCGGGACAGGGTACCTAAACACTGAAGCTTTCTTT.

This clone appeared a few times. The chain combines TRBV10-1 with TRBJ1-3; no firm D call. Germline CDR1 is WNHNN and CDR2 is SYGVQD (reference sequence). This CDR3 comprises 13 residues. With 4 bases removed from V and 7 bases from J, the gap between germline ends came to 11 bases. The CDR3 DNA reads TGCGCCAGCAGTGCGGGGATCAGGAACACCATATATTTT. Amino acid sequence: CASSAGIRNTIYF.

This chain links TRBV5-1 with TRBJ1-1, with D possibly being TRBD1 (5 bases). V lost 2 bases and J lost 4, with 12 bases in between. The CDR3 runs to 14 residues. The V gene's germline CDR1 is SGHRS and CDR2 YFSETQ. CDR3 in amino acids: CASSLGAVATEAFF. The CDR3 bases are TGCGCCAGCAGCTTAGGGGCGGTAGCCACTGAAGCTTTCTTT.

The rearrangement joins TRBV1 to TRBJ1-2. TRBV1 corresponds to a pseudogene. This CDR3 spans 12 amino acids. CDR3 amino acids: CTSNRDPYSYTF. CDR3 bases: TGCACCAGCAACCGGGACCCCTATAGCTACACCTTC.

V and J are TRBV7-3 and TRBJ2-3, with a tentative D call TRBD2 (6 bases). V was trimmed by 8 bases and J by 6 bases, leaving 18 bases between them. Germline V gives CDR1 SGHTA, CDR2 FQGTGA. CDR3 size: 14 residues. The CDR3 is CASSRGSEGDTQYF. CDR3 nucleotides: TGTGCCAGCTCCCGGGGGTCGGAGGGGGATACGCAGTATTTT.

This clone has more than one count but fewer than ten. The junction departs from germline at one end; a sequencing error may be responsible. The chain uses TRBV29-1 and TRBJ1-1; possible D gene TRBD1, 6 bases. This CDR3 is built from 13 residues. Per the germline V gene, CDR1 is SQVTM and CDR2 is ANQGSEA. In DNA, the CDR3 is TGCAGCGCTGAACAGGGACGGGACACTGAAGCTTTCTTT. Translating it yields CSAEQGRDTEAFF.

V and J are TRBV14 and TRBJ2-7; D call uncertain. Trimming shortened V by 0 bases and J by 6 bases, and 9 bases separated the two germline ends. CDR3 length equals 13 residues. Looked up from germline, CDR1 is SGHDN and CDR2 is FVKESK. The CDR3 region has the DNA TGTGCCAGCAGCCAAGATCTGATCAGCGAGCAGTACTTC. It yields the protein CASSQDLISEQYF.

The J gene is TRBJ2-7, the V gene TRBV28; 8 bases match TRBD1. The junction had 9 bases not matched to a gene; V was cut back by 6 bases and J by 5 bases. Per the germline V gene, CDR1 is MDHEN and CDR2 is SYDVKM. This CDR3 region has 14 residues. The CDR3 loop is CASREGTGAHEQYF. In DNA form, the CDR3 reads TGTGCCAGCAGGGAAGGGACAGGCGCCCACGAGCAGTACTTC. Drawing the rest from reference TRBV28 and TRBJ2-7, the complete variable domain is DVKVTQSSRYLVKRTGEKVFLECVQDMDHENMFWYRQDPGLGLRLIYFSYDVKMKEKGDIPEGYSVSREKKERFSLILESASTNQTSMYLCASREGTGAHEQYFGPGTRLTVT.

The gene calls are TRBV11-2 and TRBJ1-2; D remains ambiguous. The CDR3 consists of 12 residues. V gave up 5 bases and J gave up 5 bases, with 9 bases separating them. Germline CDR1 reads SGHAT; CDR2 reads FQNNGV. The CDR3 bases are TGTGCCAGCAGCCTAAAAGGTTATGGCTACACCTTC. Amino acid sequence: CASSLKGYGYTF.

V and J are TRBV11-2 and TRBJ2-7, with no clear D. The CDR3 is 17 amino acids. Germline CDR1 is SGHAT and CDR2 is FQNNGV. V lost 5 bases to trimming and J lost 1 base, with 21 bases between them. CDR3: CASSPYFDPRTSYEQYF. The CDR3 DNA reads as TGTGCCAGCAGCCCATATTTCGACCCCAGGACGTCCTACGAGCAGTACTTC.